This TCR beta chain is from a study of CD8 T cells in Susac syndrome. V trimming: 4 bases; J trimming: 7 bases; junction bases outside the gene matches: 8. Germline assignment: CDR1 KGHDR and CDR2 SFDVKD. This CDR3 has 16 residues. Relapsing-remitting disease, either stable or active, was present in the treatment-naive patients who were the multiple sclerosis controls. Negative isolation was used for CD8+ and CD4+ T cells and FACS enrichment for TEMRA cells. The RNA, about 0.45 to 1 ug, was put through reverse transcription using random hexamers. Each CDR3 protein is one row after TCRdb ran MiXCR on the immunoSEQ multiplex PCR reads. The sample lists 150,000 to 200,000 distinct CDR3 sequences, 94% occurring once.

The chain has TRBV24-1 and TRBJ2-1, with TRBD2 matching 11 bases. This clonotype was sampled from a human donor with multiple sclerosis. Sequences were obtained from CD4+ T cells from PBMCs. CDR3 bases: TGTGCCACCAGTGACCCTACTAGCGGGAGACAGAATGAGCAGTTCTTC. Its protein is CATSDPTSGRQNEQFF.